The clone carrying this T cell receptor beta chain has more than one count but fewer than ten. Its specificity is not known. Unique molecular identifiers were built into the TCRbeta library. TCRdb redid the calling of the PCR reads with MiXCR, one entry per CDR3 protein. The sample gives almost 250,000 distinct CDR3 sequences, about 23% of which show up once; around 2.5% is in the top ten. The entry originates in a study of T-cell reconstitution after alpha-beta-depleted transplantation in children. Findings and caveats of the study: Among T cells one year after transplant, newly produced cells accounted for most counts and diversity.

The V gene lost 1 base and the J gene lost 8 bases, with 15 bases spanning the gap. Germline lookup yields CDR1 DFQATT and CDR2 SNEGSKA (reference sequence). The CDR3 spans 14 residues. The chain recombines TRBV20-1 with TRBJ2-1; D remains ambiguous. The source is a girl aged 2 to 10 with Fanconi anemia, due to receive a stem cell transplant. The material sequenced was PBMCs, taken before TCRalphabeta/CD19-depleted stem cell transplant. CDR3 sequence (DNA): TGCAGTGCTAGAGGGCTAGTACTCCTCGATGAGCAGTTCTTC. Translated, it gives CSARGLVLLDEQFF.